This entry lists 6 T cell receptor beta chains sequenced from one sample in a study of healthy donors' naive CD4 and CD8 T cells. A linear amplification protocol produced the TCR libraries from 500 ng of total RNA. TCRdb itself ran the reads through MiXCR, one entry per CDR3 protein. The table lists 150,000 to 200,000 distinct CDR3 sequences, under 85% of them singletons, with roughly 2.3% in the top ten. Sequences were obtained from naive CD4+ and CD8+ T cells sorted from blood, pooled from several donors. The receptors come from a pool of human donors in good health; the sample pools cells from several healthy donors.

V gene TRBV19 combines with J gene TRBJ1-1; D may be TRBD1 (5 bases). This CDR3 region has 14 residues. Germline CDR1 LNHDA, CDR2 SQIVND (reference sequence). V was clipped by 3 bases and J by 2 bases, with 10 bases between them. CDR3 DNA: TGTGCCAGTAGTATTCTTGGGGGAAACACTGAAGCTTTCTTT. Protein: CASSILGGNTEAFF.

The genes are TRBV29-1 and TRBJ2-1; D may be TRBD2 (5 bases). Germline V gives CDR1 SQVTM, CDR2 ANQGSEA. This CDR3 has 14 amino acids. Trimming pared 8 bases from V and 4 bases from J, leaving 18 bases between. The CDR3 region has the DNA TGCAGCATACAAAGCGGAGGACTTTACAATGAGCAGTTCTTC. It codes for CSIQSGGLYNEQFF.

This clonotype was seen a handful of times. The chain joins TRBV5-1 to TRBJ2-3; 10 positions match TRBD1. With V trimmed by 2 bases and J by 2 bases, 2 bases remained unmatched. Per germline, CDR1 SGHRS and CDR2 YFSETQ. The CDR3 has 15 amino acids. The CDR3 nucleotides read TGCGCCAGCAGCTTCGACAGGGGGCCCACAGATACGCAGTATTTT. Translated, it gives CASSFDRGPTDTQYF.

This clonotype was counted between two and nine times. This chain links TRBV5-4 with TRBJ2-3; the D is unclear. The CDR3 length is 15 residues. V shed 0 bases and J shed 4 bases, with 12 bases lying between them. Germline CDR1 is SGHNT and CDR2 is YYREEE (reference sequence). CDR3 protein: CASSLERWGSDTQYF. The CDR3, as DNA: TGTGCCAGCAGCTTGGAGCGCTGGGGTTCAGATACGCAGTATTTT.

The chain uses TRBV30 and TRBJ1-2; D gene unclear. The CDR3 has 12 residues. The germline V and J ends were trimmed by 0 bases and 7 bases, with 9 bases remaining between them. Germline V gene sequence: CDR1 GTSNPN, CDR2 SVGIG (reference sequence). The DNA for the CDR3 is TGTGCCTGGAGTGTACTCTGGGTTGGCTACACCTTC. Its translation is CAWSVLWVGYTF.

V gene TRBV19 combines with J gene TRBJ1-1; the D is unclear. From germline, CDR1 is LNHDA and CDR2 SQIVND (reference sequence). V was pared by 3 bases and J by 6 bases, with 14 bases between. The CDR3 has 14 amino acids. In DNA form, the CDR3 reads TGTGCCAGTAGTATTTATGGCAGGCCTTCTGAAGCTTTCTTT. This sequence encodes CASSIYGRPSEAFF.